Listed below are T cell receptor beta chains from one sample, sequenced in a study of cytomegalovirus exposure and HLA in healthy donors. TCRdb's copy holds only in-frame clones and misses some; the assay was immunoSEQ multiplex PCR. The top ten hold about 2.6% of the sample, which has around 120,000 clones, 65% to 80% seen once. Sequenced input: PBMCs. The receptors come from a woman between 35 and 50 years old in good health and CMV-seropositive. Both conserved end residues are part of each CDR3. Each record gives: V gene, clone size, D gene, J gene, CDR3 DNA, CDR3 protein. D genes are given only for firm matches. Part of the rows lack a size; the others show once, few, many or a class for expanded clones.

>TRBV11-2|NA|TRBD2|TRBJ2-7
TGTGCCAGCAGCTTGGGGGGGGGATACTACGAGCAGTACTTC
CASSLGGGYYEQYF
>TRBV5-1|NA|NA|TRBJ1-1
TGCGCCAGCAGAGGGCAGGGCGATGAAGCTTTCTTT
CASRGQGDEAFF
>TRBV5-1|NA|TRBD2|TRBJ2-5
TGCGCCAGCAGCTTCCTACCCCCCGCGACTAGCGGGAAGCAACAAGAGACCCAGTACTTC
CASSFLPPATSGKQQETQYF
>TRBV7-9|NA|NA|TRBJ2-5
TGTGCCAGCAGCGTCCTGGGCGAGACCCAGTACTTC
CASSVLGETQYF
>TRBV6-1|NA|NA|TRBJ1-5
TGTGCCAGCAGTGCCTCGGCGGATAGCAATCAGCCCCAGCATTTT
CASSASADSNQPQHF
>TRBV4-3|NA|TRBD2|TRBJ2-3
TGCGCCAGCAGTCTAGCGGGCCGCACAGATACGCAGTATTTT
CASSLAGRTDTQYF
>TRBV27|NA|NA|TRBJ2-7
TGTGCCAGCAGTTTGGAGGGTAGGCCCTGGGACGAGCAGTACTTC
CASSLEGRPWDEQYF
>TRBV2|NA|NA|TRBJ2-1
TGTGCCAGCAGTGGGCAGTTGAAAGTAAAAGACAATGAGCAGTTCTTC
CASSGQLKVKDNEQFF
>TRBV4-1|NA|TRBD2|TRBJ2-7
TGCGCCAGCAGCCAAGATAGGCAGCGGGGGGGCTACGAGCAGTACTTC
CASSQDRQRGGYEQYF
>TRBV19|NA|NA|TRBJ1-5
TGTGCCAGTAGTCCACAGGGCTTGAGCAATCAGCCCCAGCATTTT
CASSPQGLSNQPQHF
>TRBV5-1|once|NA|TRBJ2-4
TGCGCCAGCATGGGGGCGGACATTCAGTACTTC
CASMGADIQYF
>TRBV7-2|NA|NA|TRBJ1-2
TGTGCCAGCAGCCCGACGGGGGGGTCTAGCTATGGCTACACCTTC
CASSPTGGSSYGYTF
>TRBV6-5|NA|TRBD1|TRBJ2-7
TGTGCCAGCAGGTCAGGGGGCTCTGGTGAGCAGTACTTC
CASRSGGSGEQYF
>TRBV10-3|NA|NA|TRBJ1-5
TGTGCCATCAGTGAAGCGGGTAGGGGAAGCAATCAGCCCCAGCATTTT
CAISEAGRGSNQPQHF
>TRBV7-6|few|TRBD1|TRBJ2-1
TGTGCCAGCAGCTTAGCAGGTGGCCGGGACAGGGACAATGAGCAGTTCTTC
CASSLAGGRDRDNEQFF
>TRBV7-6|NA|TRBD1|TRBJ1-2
TGTGCCAGCAGCTTAGCTGGGGACAGGGGGCAGATGGATGGCTACACCTTC
CASSLAGDRGQMDGYTF
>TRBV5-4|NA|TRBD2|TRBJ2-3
TGTGCCAGCAGCACCCGGACTAGCGGGAGGCCTTCGGATACGCAGTATTTT
CASSTRTSGRPSDTQYF
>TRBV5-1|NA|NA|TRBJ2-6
TGCGCCAGCAGCTTGAAGCTGCTATCTGGGGCCAACGTCCTGACTTTC
CASSLKLLSGANVLTF
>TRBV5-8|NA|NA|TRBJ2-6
TGTGCCAGCAGGCGGGGCGGGGACGCCAACGTCCTGACTTTC
CASRRGGDANVLTF
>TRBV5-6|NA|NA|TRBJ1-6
TGTGCCAGCAGCTTGGTGCAGGGTGGGAATTCACCCCTCCACTTT
CASSLVQGGNSPLHF
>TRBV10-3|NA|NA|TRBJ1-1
TGTGCCATCAGTCGAGAGTCAGGGGCCACTGAAGCTTTCTTT
CAISRESGATEAFF
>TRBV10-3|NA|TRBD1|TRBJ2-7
TGTGCCATCAGTGATGGGACAGGGCTTAGCGAGCAGTACTTC
CAISDGTGLSEQYF
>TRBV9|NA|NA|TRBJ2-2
TGTGCCAGCAGCGTAGGATTGGTTAGCGGGGAGCTGTTTTTT
CASSVGLVSGELFF
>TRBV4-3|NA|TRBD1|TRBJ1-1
TGCGCCAGCAGCCAAGTGCTTTCCGGACAGGGGGCGCGGAGGACTGAAGCTTTCTTT
CASSQVLSGQGARRTEAFF
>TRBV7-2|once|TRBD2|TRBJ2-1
TGTGCCAGCAGCTTAGCAGCGGGAGATAATGAGCAGTTCTTC
CASSLAAGDNEQFF
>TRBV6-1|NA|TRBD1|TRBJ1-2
TGTGCCTTAGGACAGGGGTATGGCTACACCTTC
CALGQGYGYTF
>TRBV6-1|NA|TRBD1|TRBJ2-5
TGTGCCAGCAGATGGACAGGAGAAGAGACCCAGTACTTC
CASRWTGEETQYF
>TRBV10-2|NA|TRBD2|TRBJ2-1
TGCGCCAGCAGTGACCCCAGCGGGGGACCCTCAAGGGAGCAGTTCTTC
CASSDPSGGPSREQFF
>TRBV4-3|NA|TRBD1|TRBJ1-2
TGCGCCAGCAGCCAAACCCGGGACAGGGGGTCTGATGGCTACACCTTC
CASSQTRDRGSDGYTF
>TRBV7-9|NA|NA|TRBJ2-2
TGTGCCAGCAGCTCGACTAGTTACACCGGGGAGCTGTTTTTT
CASSSTSYTGELFF
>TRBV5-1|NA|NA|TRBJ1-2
TGCGCCAGCAGCTTGGACGGGAATGGCTACACCTTC
CASSLDGNGYTF
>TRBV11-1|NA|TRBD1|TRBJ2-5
TGTGCCAGCAGCTTAGACAGGGGGACTCAGACCCAGTACTTC
CASSLDRGTQTQYF
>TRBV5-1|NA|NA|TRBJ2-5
TGCGCCAGCGGGGCCAATGGGGCCGGAGAGACCCAGTACTTC
CASGANGAGETQYF
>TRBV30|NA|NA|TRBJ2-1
TGTGCCTGGAGTGCACCACGGGAGGTTTCGAGGGGGGGTAATGAGCAGTTCTTC
CAWSAPREVSRGGNEQFF
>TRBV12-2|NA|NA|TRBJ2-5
TGTGCAAGTCGCTTCTGCGGTCCCAAGGACAGGGCTGGAGAGACCCAGTACTTC
CASRFCGPKDRAGETQYF
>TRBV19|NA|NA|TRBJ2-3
TGTGCCAGTAGTCCTGGCACAGATACGCAGTATTTT
CASSPGTDTQYF
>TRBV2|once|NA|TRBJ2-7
TGTGCCAGCAGCGCCCCAGGGGAGCAGTACTTC
CASSAPGEQYF
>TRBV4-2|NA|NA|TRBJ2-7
TGTGCCAGCAGCCAATCTCCCTGGGCATCCTACGAGCAGTACTTC
CASSQSPWASYEQYF
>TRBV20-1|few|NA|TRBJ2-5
TGCAGTGCTAGACATGAGACCCAGTACTTC
CSARHETQYF
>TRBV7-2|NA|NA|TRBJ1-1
TGTGCCAGCAGCTCCCAAACAGGGTCGGCTTTCTTT
CASSSQTGSAFF